This T cell receptor beta chain was found in a study of persistence of HIV-infected CD4 T cells. General study results and limits: CMV- and Gag-responding cells had lower TCRbeta richness than CD3/CD28-responding cells.

On this clone: Its target is unknown.

Trimming removed 4 bases from V and 2 bases from J; junction bases left unmatched: 6. The CDR3 consists of 15 residues. Per germline, CDR1 MNHEY and CDR2 SVGAGI. The immunoSEQ assay was version 4, run in survey mode. TCRdb keeps only in-frame clones here, not all; method: immunoSEQ multiplex PCR. The sample shows about 43,000 clones, 75% to 80% of them seen only once. Cells were stimulated with overlapping HIV-1 Gag 15-mer peptides. Memory cells lacking CD40L and CD69 with high CD45RO were sorted. Suppressive ART was started during chronic HIV-1 infection in these adults. For at least 4 years, plasma HIV-1 RNA was undetectable (<50 copies/mL).

This TCR was recovered from an adult man with HIV who was CMV-seropositive. This chain links TRBV6-5 with TRBJ2-7, with 9 positions matching TRBD1. Sequencing used CD4+ T cells sorted from PBMCs after roughly 19-hour stimulation, obtained from a patient who received antiretroviral therapy. The DNA of the CDR3 is TGTGCCAGCAGTTTCACCGGGACAGGGACCTACGAGCAGTACTTC. It is translated as CASSFTGTGTYEQYF.